The clone carrying this TCR beta chain appeared a single time. Its cognate antigen is unknown. This sample was included in a study of blood T cells in healthy people across ages. Study-level results: The long-lived group displayed more naive CD4+ cells, plus higher diversity, than the aged donors did.

A J-beta primer mix and a sample-barcoded 5' primer were used in a second PCR of about 7 to 11 cycles. Using its own MiXCR run on the 5' RACE reads, TCRdb lists one record per CDR3 protein. The table records about 1.1 million distinct CDR3 sequences, about two fifths of them present only once. V gave up 3 bases and J gave up 3 bases, with 14 bases separating them. This CDR3 is 15 amino acids long. Looked up from germline, CDR1 is LNHDA and CDR2 is SQIVND (reference sequence). The material sequenced was blood. This rearrangement joins TRBV19 to TRBJ1-1, with D tentatively TRBD1 (5 bases). This receptor was identified in a man younger than 35 in good health. As DNA, the CDR3 is TGTGCCAGTAGTATCGCTGGGGACCCTGACACTGAAGCTTTCTTT. It translates to CASSIAGDPDTEAFF. Drawing the rest from reference TRBV19 and TRBJ1-1, the complete variable domain is DGGITQSPKYLFRKEGQNVTLSCEQNLNHDAMYWYRQDPGQGLRLIYYSQIVNDFQKGDIAEGYSVSREKKESFPLTVTSAQKNPTAFYLCASSIAGDPDTEAFFGQGTRLTVV.